These 7 T cell receptor beta chains came from one sample sequenced in a study of blood T cell repertoires in COVID-19. Clones were read by immunoSEQ multiplex PCR, and TCRdb kept only the in-frame ones, dropping some. The repertoire holds approximately 290,000 clones, with 91% as singletons. The sequenced material came from peripheral blood. The receptors were gathered from a woman aged 25 to 39 with COVID-19, enrolled during active disease.

The chain employs TRBV15 and TRBJ1-4; D is undetermined. CDR1 and CDR2 from the germline V gene are LNHNV and YYDKDF (reference sequence). The CDR3 runs 15 residues. Trimming pared 6 bases from V and 8 bases from J, leaving 19 bases between. CDR3 residues: CATRSPLGGGEKLFF. The CDR3 DNA is TGTGCCACCAGGTCACCTTTGGGAGGTGGAGAAAAACTGTTTTTT.

The V gene is TRBV28, the J gene TRBJ2-7, with 7 bases lining up with TRBD1. CDR3 length: 15 residues. CDR1 MDHEN and CDR2 SYDVKM come from the germline V gene. V lost 6 bases to trimming and J lost 6 bases; unmatched junction nucleotides: 14. In DNA form, the CDR3 reads TGTGCCAGCAGACAAACCCTGACAGGGAAGGCCGAGCAGTACTTC. It is translated as CASRQTLTGKAEQYF.

The rearrangement links TRBV28 to TRBJ2-4; D possibly corresponds to TRBD2 (6 bases). The CDR3 has 17 amino acids. Trimming removed 4 bases from V and 0 bases from J, with 16 bases in between. The germline gives CDR1 MDHEN, CDR2 SYDVKM. This CDR3 reads CASSSPLPGLAKNIQYF. CDR3 DNA: TGTGCCAGCAGTTCCCCCTTGCCGGGACTAGCCAAAAACATTCAGTACTTC. Complete variable domain (other parts from reference TRBV28 and TRBJ2-4): DVKVTQSSRYLVKRTGEKVFLECVQDMDHENMFWYRQDPGLGLRLIYFSYDVKMKEKGDIPEGYSVSREKKERFSLILESASTNQTSMYLCASSSPLPGLAKNIQYFGAGTRLSVL.

The CDR3 sequence: CASSLVGTSYNEQFF. The DNA of the CDR3 is TGTGCCAGCAGCTTAGTTGGGACTAGCTACAATGAGCAGTTCTTC. V gene TRBV7-2 combines with J gene TRBJ2-1; TRBD2 matches at 8 bases. The CDR3 covers 15 residues. Per the germline V gene, CDR1 is SGHTA and CDR2 is FQGNSA. With 1 base clipped from V and 3 bases from J, the junction kept 2 bases outside the gene matches.

J is TRBJ1-4 and V is TRBV3-1 (or the pseudogene TRBV3-2); D is perhaps TRBD1 (6 bases). This CDR3 has 15 amino acids. Trimming removed 8 bases at V and 0 bases at J, with 13 bases between. CDR1 and CDR2 from the germline V gene are LGHDT and YNNKEL (reference sequence). The DNA of the CDR3 is TGTGCCAGCGGGTTAAGACAGGCAACTAATGAAAAACTGTTTTTT. Encoded protein: CASGLRQATNEKLFF.

This chain links TRBV28 with TRBJ2-3, with TRBD2 matching over 11 bases. The CDR3 spans 16 residues. The V segment lost 5 bases and the J segment 7 bases; nucleotides outside the gene matches: 11. CDR1 and CDR2 (germline): MDHEN, SYDVKM. The CDR3 nucleotides read TGTGCCAGCAGTCTGGGACTAGCGGAAATGGGTAATACGCAGTATTTT. It yields the protein CASSLGLAEMGNTQYF.

This chain connects TRBV11-2 to TRBJ2-7; the match to TRBD1 covers 7 bases. V was pared by 5 bases and J by 2 bases, with 6 bases of the junction left unmatched. The germline V gene has CDR1 SGHAT and CDR2 FQNNGV. CDR3 length: 14 residues. CDR3: CASSRSGQPYEQYF. The DNA of the CDR3 is TGTGCCAGCAGCCGATCGGGACAGCCCTACGAGCAGTACTTC.